Detailed here is one TCR beta chain. No antigen is known for it. The entry originates in a study of shared clonotypes between healthy human individuals. Whole-study findings and limits: Memory subsets generally showed smaller estimated richness than naive subsets did. Non-shared clonotypes had lower generation probabilities than those shared by all four donors.

V lost 8 bases to trimming and J lost 8 bases, with 15 bases between them. Germline values: CDR1 DFQATT, CDR2 SNEGSKA (reference sequence). The CDR3 totals 11 residues. The protocol was immunoSEQ multiplex PCR, while the TCRdb copy is restricted to in-frame clones and leaves out a portion. The sample includes 550,000 to 700,000 clones, less than 80% of them seen just once. This chain joins TRBV20-1 and TRBJ1-2; no firm D call. This TCR came from a woman under 40 in good health. Sequencing was done on a sample of memory CD4+ T cells sorted from blood. Subset denoted: CD45RA-negative fraction. The CDR3 protein is CSTVIGEGYTF. The CDR3 DNA is TGCAGTACCGTAATTGGGGAGGGCTACACCTTC.